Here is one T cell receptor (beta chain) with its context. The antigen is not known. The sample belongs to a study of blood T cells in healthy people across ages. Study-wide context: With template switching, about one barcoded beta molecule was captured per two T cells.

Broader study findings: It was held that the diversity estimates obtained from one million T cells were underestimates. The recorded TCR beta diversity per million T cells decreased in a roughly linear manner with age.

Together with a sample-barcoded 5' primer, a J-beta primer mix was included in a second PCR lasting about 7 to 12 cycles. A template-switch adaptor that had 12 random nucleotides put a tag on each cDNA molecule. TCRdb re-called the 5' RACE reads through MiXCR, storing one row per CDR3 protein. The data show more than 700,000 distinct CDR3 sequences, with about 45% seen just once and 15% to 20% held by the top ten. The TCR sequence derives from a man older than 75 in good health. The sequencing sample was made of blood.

The CDR3 nucleotides are TGTGCCAGCGGCCCGGGGAGGGGAGAAGAGACCCAGTACTTC. Amino acid sequence: CASGPGRGEETQYF. This sequence joins TRBV12-3 or TRBV12-4 and TRBJ2-5; 7 bases are a match to TRBD2. With 8 bases clipped from V and 3 bases from J, the junction kept 9 bases outside the gene matches. This CDR3 comprises 14 residues.